Listed below are T cell receptor beta chains from one sample, sequenced in a study of shared clonotypes between healthy human individuals. Assay: immunoSEQ multiplex PCR; the TCRdb copy retains only in-frame clones and omits some. The table lists under 85,000 clones, 62% of them singletons. The sequenced sample was memory CD8+ T cells sorted from blood. The source of these receptors is a man aged 25-45 years in good health. CDR3s include the opening cysteine and the closing phenylalanine or tryptophan. The D gene is left open where the match is weak. Where a row states a size, it is once, few, many or the class of an expanded clone; other rows omit it.

D	J	size	V	DNA	CDR3
NA	TRBJ2-2	once	TRBV7-9	TGTGCCAGCAGTCTTCCCGCTACCGCGAACACCGGGGAGCTGTTTTTT	CASSLPATANTGELFF
NA	TRBJ2-3	few	TRBV27	TGTGCCAGCAGTCCGGACGAGACGGGAAATCCGGATACGCAGTATTTT	CASSPDETGNPDTQYF
TRBD2	TRBJ2-7	many	TRBV6-1	TGTGCCAGCAGTGCGGGACTAGCGGGTTACGAGCAGTACTTC	CASSAGLAGYEQYF
TRBD2	TRBJ2-1	NA	TRBV5-1	TGCGCCAGCACACTCACGTCAATAGCGGGGGGAATGTTCTTC	CASTLTSIAGGMFF
TRBD2	TRBJ2-1	few	TRBV29-1	TGCAGCGTCCCGTACCCTACTAGCGGGGACTACAATGAGCAGTTCTTC	CSVPYPTSGDYNEQFF
TRBD1	TRBJ2-2	NA	TRBV5-4	TGTGCCAGCAGCTTCACTGACAGGGGGTCTTCCCACGGGGAGCTGTTTTTT	CASSFTDRGSSHGELFF
NA	TRBJ2-2	NA	TRBV7-8	TGTGCCAGCAGCTTAAGCGATACGGACATGAACACCGGGGAGCTGTTTTTT	CASSLSDTDMNTGELFF
NA	TRBJ1-4	NA	TRBV19	TGTGCCAGTAGTATTACGCACAGGGCAACTAATGAAAAACTGTTTTTT	CASSITHRATNEKLFF
TRBD1	TRBJ1-4	many	TRBV11-2	TGTGCCAGCAGCTTAGGACCGGGACAGACTAATGAAAAACTGTTTTTT	CASSLGPGQTNEKLFF
NA	TRBJ2-7	NA	TRBV6-4	TGTGCCAGCAGCCCCCTCGGACGGAACAACGAGCAGTACTTC	CASSPLGRNNEQYF
TRBD2	TRBJ2-3	NA	TRBV13	TGTGCCAGCAGCCTAGCGGGAGGAGATACGCAGTATTTT	CASSLAGGDTQYF
TRBD2	TRBJ2-7	many	TRBV6-1	TGTGCCAGCAGCCCGGGACTAGAGAGCCACGAGCAGTACTTC	CASSPGLESHEQYF
NA	TRBJ2-3	NA	TRBV4-1	TGCGCCAGCAGCGGTGCCGGGACTCGGTTCACAGATACGCAGTATTTT	CASSGAGTRFTDTQYF
TRBD2	TRBJ2-7	few	TRBV6-1	TGTGCCAGCAGTGAAGGGGCTAGCGGGCACTACGAGCAGTACTTC	CASSEGASGHYEQYF
NA	TRBJ2-4	NA	TRBV7-2	TGTGCCAGCAGCTTAGCGTCTTGGGACATTCAGTACTTC	CASSLASWDIQYF
NA	TRBJ2-7	NA	TRBV28	TGTGCCAGCGACCGTGGCTACGAGCAGTACTTC	CASDRGYEQYF
TRBD1	TRBJ1-2	NA	TRBV2	TGTGCCAGCAGTGCCATCTCAGGACAGGGCGAAAGGAGCTATGGCTACACCTTC	CASSAISGQGERSYGYTF
TRBD2	TRBJ2-1	few	TRBV10-3	TGTGCCATCAGTGAACGCGGGGGATACAATGAGCAGTTCTTC	CAISERGGYNEQFF
TRBD1	TRBJ2-2	few	TRBV14	TGTGCCAGCAGCCACGAGAGGACAGGGGGCTGGGGGTACACCGGGGAGCTGTTTTTT	CASSHERTGGWGYTGELFF
NA	TRBJ2-7	few	TRBV19	TGTGCCAGTAGTGAAGATGGGCCCCGGGCCTACGAGCAGTACTTC	CASSEDGPRAYEQYF
NA	TRBJ2-7	NA	TRBV14	TGTGCCAGCAGCCGCGGGACAATTAGCTACGAGCAGTACTTC	CASSRGTISYEQYF
TRBD1	TRBJ1-2	NA	TRBV28	TGTGCCAGCAACCAACAGGGGTATGGCTACACCTTC	CASNQQGYGYTF
NA	TRBJ2-3	NA	TRBV27	TGTGCCAGCAGTTCCCAGCAAGATACGCAGTATTTT	CASSSQQDTQYF
NA	TRBJ2-1	NA	TRBV6-1	TGTGCCAGCAGTGAGGGGGACTCCTACAATGAGCAGTTCTTC	CASSEGDSYNEQFF
NA	TRBJ2-2	many	TRBV10-3	TGTGCCATCCAAGAGGGTAGTGCGGACACCGGGGAGCTGTTTTTT	CAIQEGSADTGELFF
NA	TRBJ2-7	once	TRBV5-1	TGCGCCAGCAGCTCACAGGGCTACGAGCAGTACTTC	CASSSQGYEQYF
NA	TRBJ2-1	NA	TRBV27	TGTGCCAGCAGTAGTGGGGGAGAATTAGCCAATGAGCAGTTCTTC	CASSSGGELANEQFF
NA	TRBJ2-2	NA	TRBV7-8	TGTGCCAGCAGCTTATATGCTAACTACCAGAACACCGGGGAGCTGTTTTTT	CASSLYANYQNTGELFF
TRBD2	TRBJ2-1	NA	TRBV11-2	TGTGCCAGCAGCTTAGCTAGCGGGGCCTACAACGGGCAGTTCTTC	CASSLASGAYNGQFF
TRBD1	TRBJ2-1	NA	TRBV6-4	TGTGCCAGCAGTGACCAGGGGGCTAGTTACAATGAGCAGTTCTTC	CASSDQGASYNEQFF
NA	TRBJ2-7	NA	TRBV5-4	TGTGCCAGCAGCTTTGTGGGTAGCTACGAGCAGTACTTC	CASSFVGSYEQYF
TRBD1	TRBJ1-5	NA	TRBV4-3	TGCGCCAGCAGCCCGGACAGGTACAGCAATCAGCCCCAGCATTTT	CASSPDRYSNQPQHF
NA	TRBJ2-5	NA	TRBV18	TGTGCCAGCTCACCGGAGCCGGGGGTTGGAGAGACCCAGTACTTC	CASSPEPGVGETQYF
NA	TRBJ2-1	NA	TRBV6-4	TGTGCCAGCAGTGAAATTGGGGGCGTTGGCTACAATGAGCAGTTCTTC	CASSEIGGVGYNEQFF
TRBD1	TRBJ2-1	NA	TRBV2	TGTGCCAGCAGTATTGGGACAGGGACCTACAATGAGCAGTTCTTC	CASSIGTGTYNEQFF
TRBD2	TRBJ2-7	few	TRBV6-5	TGTGCCAGCAGTTACGGGACTAGCGGCTACGAGCAGTACTTC	CASSYGTSGYEQYF
NA	TRBJ2-1	NA	TRBV25-1	TGTGCCAGCGAGCCAGCGTGGGAGGCGGGAATAGTCTATGAGCAGTTCTTC	CASEPAWEAGIVYEQFF
TRBD2	TRBJ2-6	NA	TRBV28	TGTGCCAGCAGTTTGTGGCTAGCGGAAATCTCTGGGGCCAACGTCCTGACTTTC	CASSLWLAEISGANVLTF
NA	TRBJ2-7	NA	TRBV1	TGCACGACCCTCAAAAACCGGGACAGCGGCTACGAGCAGTACTTC	CTTLKNRDSGYEQYF
TRBD2	TRBJ2-7	NA	TRBV9	TGTGCCAGCAGCGCCTCTAGCGGAACTACCTACGAGCAGTACTTC	CASSASSGTTYEQYF
TRBD2	TRBJ2-7	NA	TRBV11-2	TGTGCCAGCAGCTTAGGAACCTGGGACTACGAGTACGAGCAGTACTTC	CASSLGTWDYEYEQYF
TRBD1	TRBJ1-1	NA	TRBV19	TGTGCCAGTCACAGGGGCAACACTGAAGCTTTCTTT	CASHRGNTEAFF
NA	TRBJ1-2	medium-sized	TRBV7-9	TGTGCCAGCAGCTTAGGGACCGGAGGGAACACCTTC	CASSLGTGGNTF
NA	TRBJ2-3	NA	TRBV6-1	TGTGCCAGCAGTGCCCCTGCGGGCGCAGGCACAGATACGCAGTATTTT	CASSAPAGAGTDTQYF
NA	TRBJ1-5	many	TRBV6-1	TGTGCCAGCAGTGGTTGGTGGAATAGCAATCAGCCCCAGCATTTT	CASSGWWNSNQPQHF